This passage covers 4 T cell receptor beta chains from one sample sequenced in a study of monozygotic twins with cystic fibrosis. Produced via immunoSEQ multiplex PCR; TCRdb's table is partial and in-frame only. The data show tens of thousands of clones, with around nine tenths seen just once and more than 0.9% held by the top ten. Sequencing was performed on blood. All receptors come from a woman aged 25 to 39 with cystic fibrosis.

The CDR3 is CASSTDRGLNGYTF. The CDR3 nucleotides are TGTGCCAGCAGCACAGACAGGGGACTCAATGGCTACACCTTC. V and J are TRBV5-4 and TRBJ1-2, with 8 nucleotides matching TRBD1. The junction had 8 bases not matched to a gene; V was cut back by 4 bases and J by 6 bases. Germline V gene lookup returns CDR1 SGHNT and CDR2 YYREEE (reference sequence). The CDR3 length is 14 residues.

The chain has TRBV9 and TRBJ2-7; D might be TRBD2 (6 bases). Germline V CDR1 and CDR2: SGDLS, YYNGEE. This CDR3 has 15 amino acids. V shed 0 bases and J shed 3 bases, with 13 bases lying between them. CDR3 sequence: CASSVAGTGYYEQYF. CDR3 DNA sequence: TGTGCCAGCAGCGTAGCTGGGACTGGGTACTACGAGCAGTACTTC. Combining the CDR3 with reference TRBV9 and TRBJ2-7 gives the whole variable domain DSGVTQTPKHLITATGQRVTLRCSPRSGDLSVYWYQQSLDQGLQFLIQYYNGEERAKGNILERFSAQQFPDLHSELNLSSLELGDSALYFCASSVAGTGYYEQYFGPGTRLTVT.

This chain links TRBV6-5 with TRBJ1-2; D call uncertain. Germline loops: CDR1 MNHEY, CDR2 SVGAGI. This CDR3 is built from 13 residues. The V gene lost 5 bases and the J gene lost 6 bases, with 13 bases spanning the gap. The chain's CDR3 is CASSPGLLNGYTF. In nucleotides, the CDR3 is TGTGCCAGCAGTCCGGGGTTGCTGAATGGCTACACCTTC.

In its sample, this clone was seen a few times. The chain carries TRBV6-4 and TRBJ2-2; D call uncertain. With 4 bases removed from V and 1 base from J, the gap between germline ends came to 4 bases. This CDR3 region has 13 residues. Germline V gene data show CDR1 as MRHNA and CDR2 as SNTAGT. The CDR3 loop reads CASSAGNTGELFF. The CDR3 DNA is TGTGCCAGCAGTGCCGGGAACACCGGGGAGCTGTTTTTT.